What follows describes a single T cell receptor beta chain. Germline CDR1 is MNHEY and CDR2 is SVGAGI. The CDR3 totals 15 residues. V shed 2 bases, J shed 2 bases, and the junction held 6 bases outside the gene matches. This entry is derived from a study of OX40 agonist ivuxolimab in advanced cancers. Clones were sequenced by immunoSEQ multiplex PCR, and TCRdb holds only the in-frame ones, with some missing. The table shows about 45,000 clones, with around 90% occurring only once. This TCR was sampled from an adult with an advanced solid tumor such as melanoma, head and neck, liver or kidney cancer. The chain combines TRBV6-5 with TRBJ2-7, with 7 bases lining up with TRBD2. Specimen: CD4+ or CD8+ T cells sorted from blood, collected in a trial of the OX40 agonist ivuxolimab. The CDR3: CASSYGAGVTYEQYF. The CDR3 nucleotides read TGTGCCAGCAGTTACGGGGCGGGAGTAACCTACGAGCAGTACTTC.